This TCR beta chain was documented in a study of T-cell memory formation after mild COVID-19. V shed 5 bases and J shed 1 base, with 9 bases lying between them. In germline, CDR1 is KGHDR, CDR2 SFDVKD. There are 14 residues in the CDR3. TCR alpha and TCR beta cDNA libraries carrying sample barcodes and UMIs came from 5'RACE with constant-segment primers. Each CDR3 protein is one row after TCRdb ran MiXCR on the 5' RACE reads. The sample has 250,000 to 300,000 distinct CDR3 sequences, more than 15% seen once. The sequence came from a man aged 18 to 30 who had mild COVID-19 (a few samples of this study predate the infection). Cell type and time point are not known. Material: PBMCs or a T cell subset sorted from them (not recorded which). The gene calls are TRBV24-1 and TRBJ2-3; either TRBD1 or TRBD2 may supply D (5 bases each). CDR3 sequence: CATSVQGGTDTQYF. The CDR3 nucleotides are TGTGCCACCAGTGTGCAGGGAGGCACAGATACGCAGTATTTT.